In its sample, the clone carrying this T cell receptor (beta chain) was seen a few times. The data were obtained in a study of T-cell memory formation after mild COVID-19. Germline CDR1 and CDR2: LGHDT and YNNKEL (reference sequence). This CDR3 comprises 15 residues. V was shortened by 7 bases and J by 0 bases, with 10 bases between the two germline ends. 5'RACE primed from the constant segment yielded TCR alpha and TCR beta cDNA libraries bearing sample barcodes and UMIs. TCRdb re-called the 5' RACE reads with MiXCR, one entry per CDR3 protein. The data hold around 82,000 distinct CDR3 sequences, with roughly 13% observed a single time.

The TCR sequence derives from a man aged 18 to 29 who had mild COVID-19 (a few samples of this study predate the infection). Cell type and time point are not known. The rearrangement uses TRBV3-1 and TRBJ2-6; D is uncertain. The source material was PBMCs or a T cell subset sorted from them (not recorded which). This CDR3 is CASTSVASGANVLTF. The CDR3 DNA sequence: TGTGCCAGCACCTCGGTTGCCTCTGGGGCCAACGTCCTGACTTTC.